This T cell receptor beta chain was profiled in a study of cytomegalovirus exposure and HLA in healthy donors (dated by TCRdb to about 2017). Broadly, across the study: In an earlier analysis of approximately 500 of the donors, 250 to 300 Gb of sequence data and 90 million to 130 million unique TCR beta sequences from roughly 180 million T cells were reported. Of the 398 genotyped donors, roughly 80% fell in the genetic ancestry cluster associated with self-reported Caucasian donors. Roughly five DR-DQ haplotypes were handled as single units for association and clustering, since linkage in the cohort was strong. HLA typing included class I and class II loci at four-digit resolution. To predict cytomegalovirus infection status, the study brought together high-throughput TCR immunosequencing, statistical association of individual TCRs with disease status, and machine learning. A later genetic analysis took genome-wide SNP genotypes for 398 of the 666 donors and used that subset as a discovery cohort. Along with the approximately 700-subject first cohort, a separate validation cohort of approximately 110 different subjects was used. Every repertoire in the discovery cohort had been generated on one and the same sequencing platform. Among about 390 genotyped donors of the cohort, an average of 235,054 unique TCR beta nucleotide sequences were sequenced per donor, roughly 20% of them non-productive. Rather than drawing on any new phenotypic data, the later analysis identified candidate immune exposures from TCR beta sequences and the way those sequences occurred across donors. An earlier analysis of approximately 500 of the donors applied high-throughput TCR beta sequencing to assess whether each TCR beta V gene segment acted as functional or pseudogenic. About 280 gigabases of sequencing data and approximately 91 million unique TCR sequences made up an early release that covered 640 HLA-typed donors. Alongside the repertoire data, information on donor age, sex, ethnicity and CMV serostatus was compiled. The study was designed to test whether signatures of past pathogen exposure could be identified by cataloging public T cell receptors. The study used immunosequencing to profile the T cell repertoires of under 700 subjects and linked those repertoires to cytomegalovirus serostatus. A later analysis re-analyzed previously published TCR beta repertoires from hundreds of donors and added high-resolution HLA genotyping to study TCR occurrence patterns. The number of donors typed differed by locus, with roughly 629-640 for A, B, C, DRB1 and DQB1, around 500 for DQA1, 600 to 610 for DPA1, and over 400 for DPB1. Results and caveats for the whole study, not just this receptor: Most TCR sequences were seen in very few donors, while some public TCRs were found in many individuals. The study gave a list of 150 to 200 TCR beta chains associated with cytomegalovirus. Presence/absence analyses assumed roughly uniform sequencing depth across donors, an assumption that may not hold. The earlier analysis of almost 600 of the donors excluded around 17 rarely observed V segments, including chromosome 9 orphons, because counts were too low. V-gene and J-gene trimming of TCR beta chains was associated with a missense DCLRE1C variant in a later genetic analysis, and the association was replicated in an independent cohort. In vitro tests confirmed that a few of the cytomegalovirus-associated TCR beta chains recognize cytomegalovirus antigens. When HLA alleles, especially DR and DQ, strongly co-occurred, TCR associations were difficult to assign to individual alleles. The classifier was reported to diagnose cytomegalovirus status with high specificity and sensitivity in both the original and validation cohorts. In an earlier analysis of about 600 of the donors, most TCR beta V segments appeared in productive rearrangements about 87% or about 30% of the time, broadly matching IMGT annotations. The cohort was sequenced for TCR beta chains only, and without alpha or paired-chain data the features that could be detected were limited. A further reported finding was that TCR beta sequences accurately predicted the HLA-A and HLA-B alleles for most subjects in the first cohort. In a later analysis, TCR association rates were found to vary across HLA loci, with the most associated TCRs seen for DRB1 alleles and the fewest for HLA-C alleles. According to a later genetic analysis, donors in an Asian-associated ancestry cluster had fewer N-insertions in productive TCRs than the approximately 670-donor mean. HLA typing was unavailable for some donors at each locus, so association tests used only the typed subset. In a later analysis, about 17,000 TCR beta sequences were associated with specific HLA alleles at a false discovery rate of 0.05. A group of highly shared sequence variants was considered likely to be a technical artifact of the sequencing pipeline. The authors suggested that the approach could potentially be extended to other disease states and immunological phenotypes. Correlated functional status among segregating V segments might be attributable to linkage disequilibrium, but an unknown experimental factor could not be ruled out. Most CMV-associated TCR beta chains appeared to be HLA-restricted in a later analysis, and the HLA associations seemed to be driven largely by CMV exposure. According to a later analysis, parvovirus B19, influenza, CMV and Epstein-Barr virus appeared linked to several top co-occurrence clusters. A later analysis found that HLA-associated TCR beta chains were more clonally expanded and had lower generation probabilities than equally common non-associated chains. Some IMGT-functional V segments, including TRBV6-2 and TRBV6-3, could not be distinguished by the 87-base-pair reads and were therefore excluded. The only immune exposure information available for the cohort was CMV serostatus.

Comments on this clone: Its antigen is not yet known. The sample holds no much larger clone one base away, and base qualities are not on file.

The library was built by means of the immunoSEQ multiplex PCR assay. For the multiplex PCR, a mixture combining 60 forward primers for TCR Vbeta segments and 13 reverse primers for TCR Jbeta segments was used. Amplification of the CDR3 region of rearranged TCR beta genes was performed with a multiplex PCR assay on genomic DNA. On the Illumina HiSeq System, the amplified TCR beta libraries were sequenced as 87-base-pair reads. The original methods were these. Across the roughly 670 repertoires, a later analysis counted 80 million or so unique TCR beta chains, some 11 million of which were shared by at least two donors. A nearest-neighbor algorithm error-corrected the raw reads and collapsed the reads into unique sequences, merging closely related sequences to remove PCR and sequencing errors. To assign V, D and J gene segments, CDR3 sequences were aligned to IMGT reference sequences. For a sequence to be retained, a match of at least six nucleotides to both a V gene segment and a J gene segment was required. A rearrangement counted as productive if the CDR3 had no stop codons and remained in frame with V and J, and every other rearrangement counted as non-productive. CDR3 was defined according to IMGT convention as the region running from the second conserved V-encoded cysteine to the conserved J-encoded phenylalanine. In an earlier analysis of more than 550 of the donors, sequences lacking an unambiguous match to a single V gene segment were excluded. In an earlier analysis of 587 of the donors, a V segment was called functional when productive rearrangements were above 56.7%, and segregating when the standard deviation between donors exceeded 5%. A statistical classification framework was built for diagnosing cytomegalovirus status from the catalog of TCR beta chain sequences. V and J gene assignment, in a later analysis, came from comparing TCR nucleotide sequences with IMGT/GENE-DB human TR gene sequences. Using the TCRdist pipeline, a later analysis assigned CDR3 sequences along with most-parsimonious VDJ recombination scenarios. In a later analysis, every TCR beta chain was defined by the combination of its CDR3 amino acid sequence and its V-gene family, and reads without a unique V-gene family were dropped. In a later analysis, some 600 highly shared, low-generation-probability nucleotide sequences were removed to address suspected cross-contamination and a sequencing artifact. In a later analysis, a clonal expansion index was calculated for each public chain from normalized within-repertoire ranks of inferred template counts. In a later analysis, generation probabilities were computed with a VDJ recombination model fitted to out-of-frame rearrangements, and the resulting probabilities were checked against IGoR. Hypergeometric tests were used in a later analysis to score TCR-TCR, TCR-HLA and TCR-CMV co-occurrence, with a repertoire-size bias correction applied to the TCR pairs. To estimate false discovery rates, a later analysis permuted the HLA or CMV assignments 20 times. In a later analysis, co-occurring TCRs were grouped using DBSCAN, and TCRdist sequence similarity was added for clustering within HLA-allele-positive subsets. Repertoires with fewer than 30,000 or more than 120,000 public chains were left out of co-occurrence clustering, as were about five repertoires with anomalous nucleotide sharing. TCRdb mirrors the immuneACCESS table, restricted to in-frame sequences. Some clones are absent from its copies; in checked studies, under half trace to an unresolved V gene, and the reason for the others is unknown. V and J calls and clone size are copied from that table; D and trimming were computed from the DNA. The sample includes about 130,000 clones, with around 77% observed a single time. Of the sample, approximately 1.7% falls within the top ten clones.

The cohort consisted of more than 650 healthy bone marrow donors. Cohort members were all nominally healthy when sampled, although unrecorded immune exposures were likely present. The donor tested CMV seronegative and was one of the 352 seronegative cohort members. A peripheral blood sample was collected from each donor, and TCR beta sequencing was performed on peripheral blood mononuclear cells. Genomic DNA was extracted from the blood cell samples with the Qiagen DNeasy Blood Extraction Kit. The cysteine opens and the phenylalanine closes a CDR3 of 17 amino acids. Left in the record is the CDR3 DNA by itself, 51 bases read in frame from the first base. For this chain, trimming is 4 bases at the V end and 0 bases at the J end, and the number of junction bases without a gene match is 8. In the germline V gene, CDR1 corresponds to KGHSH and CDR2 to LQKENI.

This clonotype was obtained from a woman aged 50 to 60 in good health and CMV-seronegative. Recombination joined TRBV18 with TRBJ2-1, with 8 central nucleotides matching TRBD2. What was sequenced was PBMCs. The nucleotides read TGTGCCAGCTCACGTCGAGGGAGCGGGAGCTCCTACAATGAGCAGTTCTTC. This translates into CASSRRGSGSSYNEQFF.